This entry is about one T cell receptor (beta chain). With 5 bases clipped from V and 2 bases from J, the junction kept 6 bases outside the gene matches. The CDR3 runs to 15 residues. Germline lookup yields CDR1 ENHRY and CDR2 SYGVKD. Sequencing was performed with immunoSEQ multiplex PCR; in TCRdb, only in-frame clones are kept and a portion is missing. The sample contains more than 200,000 clones, around 88% of which appear only once. These data are taken from a study of blood T cell repertoires in COVID-19. About the study: The United States, Italy and Spain provided the acute and convalescent COVID-19 samples. The analysed material was cDNA or gDNA that came from T cells, B-cell-depleted T cells, or PBMCs.

This rearrangement joins TRBV10-3 to TRBJ2-3; TRBD1 matches at 8 bases. The sequencing sample was made of peripheral blood. This clonotype was sampled from a man aged 40-49 years with active or convalescent COVID-19. The CDR3 region has the DNA TGTGCCATCAGTCCGGGACAGGTTTCCACAGATACGCAGTATTTT. Amino acid sequence: CAISPGQVSTDTQYF.